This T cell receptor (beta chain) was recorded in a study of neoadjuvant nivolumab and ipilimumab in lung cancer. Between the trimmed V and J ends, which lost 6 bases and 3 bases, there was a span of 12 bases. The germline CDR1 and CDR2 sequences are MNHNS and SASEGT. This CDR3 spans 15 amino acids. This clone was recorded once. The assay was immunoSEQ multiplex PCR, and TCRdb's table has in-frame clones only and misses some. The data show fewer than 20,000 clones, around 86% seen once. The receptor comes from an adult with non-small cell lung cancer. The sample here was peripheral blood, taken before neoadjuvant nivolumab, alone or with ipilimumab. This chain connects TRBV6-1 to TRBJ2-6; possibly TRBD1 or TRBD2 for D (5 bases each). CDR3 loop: CASSQEGYGANVLTF. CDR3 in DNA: TGTGCCAGCAGCCAAGAGGGGTATGGGGCCAACGTCCTGACTTTC.